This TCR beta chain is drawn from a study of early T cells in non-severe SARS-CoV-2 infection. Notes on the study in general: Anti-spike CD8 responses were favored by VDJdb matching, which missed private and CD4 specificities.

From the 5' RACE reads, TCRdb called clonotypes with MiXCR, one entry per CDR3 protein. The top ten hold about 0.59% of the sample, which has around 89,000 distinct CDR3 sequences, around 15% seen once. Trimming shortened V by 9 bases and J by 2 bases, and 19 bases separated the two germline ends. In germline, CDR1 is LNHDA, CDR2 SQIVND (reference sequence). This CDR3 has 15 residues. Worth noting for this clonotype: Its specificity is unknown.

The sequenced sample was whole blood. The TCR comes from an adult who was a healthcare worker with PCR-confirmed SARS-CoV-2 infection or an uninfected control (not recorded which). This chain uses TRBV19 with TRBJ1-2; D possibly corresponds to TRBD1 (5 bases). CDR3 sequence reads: CASRLKDNPNYGYTF. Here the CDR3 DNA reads TGTGCCAGCCGCTTGAAGGACAACCCAAACTATGGCTACACCTTC.